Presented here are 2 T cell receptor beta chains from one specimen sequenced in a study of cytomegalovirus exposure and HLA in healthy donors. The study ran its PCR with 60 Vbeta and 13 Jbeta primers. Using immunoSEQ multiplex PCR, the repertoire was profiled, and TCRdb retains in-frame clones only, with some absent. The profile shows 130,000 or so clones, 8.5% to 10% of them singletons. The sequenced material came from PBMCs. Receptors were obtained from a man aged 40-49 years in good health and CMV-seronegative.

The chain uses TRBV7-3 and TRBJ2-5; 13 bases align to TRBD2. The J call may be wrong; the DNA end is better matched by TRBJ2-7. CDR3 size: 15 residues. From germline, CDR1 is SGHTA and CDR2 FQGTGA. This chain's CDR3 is CASSSGLAGVNEQYF. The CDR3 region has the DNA TGTGCCAGCAGCTCCGGACTAGCGGGGGTTAACGAGCAGTACTTC.

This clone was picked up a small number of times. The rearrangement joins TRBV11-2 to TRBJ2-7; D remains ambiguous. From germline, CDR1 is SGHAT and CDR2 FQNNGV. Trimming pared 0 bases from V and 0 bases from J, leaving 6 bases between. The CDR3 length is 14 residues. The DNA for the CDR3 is TGTGCCAGCAGCTTAGACCAGATCTCCTACGAGCAGTACTTC. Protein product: CASSLDQISYEQYF. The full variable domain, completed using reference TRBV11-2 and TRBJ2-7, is EAGVAQSPRYKIIEKRQSVAFWCNPISGHATLYWYQQILGQGPKLLIQFQNNGVVDDSQLPKDRFSAERLKGVDSTLKIQPAKLEDSAVYLCASSLDQISYEQYFGPGTRLTVT.